Listed below are T cell receptor beta chains from one sample, sequenced in a study of T cells in Graves' hyperthyroidism and ophthalmopathy. TCRdb reprocessed the multiplex PCR reads with MiXCR, giving one entry per CDR3 protein. The sample carries roughly 500,000 distinct CDR3 sequences, about 14% recorded once. The sequencing input was blood. The receptors stem from a woman younger than 45 with Graves' hyperthyroidism that later progressed to Graves' ophthalmopathy. CDR3s include the opening cysteine and the closing phenylalanine or tryptophan.

CDR3 length: 15
V gene: TRBV19
J gene: TRBJ2-7
CDR3 protein: CASSIAEGLAYEQYF

CDR3 length: 15
V gene: TRBV6-5
J gene: TRBJ1-1
CDR3 protein: CASSYDRGLDTEAFF

CDR3 length: 13
V gene: TRBV2
J gene: TRBJ1-1
CDR3 protein: CASKLVGRTEAFF

CDR3 length: 16
V gene: TRBV11-2
J gene: TRBJ1-2
CDR3 protein: CAGSLGGIQANYGYTF

CDR3 length: 17
V gene: TRBV12-3/TRBV12-4
J gene: TRBJ1-2
CDR3 protein: CASSPPAPGPTNYGYTF

CDR3 length: 12
V gene: TRBV28
J gene: TRBJ2-1
CDR3 protein: CASGGRGYEQFF

CDR3 length: 14
V gene: TRBV30
J gene: TRBJ1-5
CDR3 protein: CAWSEGTSNQPQHF

CDR3 length: 15
V gene: TRBV4-3
J gene: TRBJ2-7
CDR3 protein: CASSRGTSGSDEQYF

CDR3 length: 15
V gene: TRBV27
J gene: TRBJ2-1
CDR3 protein: CASSSPGAGNNEQFF

CDR3 length: 15
V gene: TRBV4-3
J gene: TRBJ2-3
CDR3 protein: CASSQNDRGEDTQYF

CDR3 length: 13
V gene: TRBV19
J gene: TRBJ2-3
CDR3 protein: CASKAGVTDTQYF

CDR3 length: 14
V gene: TRBV28
J gene: TRBJ2-7
CDR3 protein: CASSLATVAYEQYF

CDR3 length: 11
V gene: TRBV6-4
J gene: TRBJ1-2
CDR3 protein: CASRGPSGYTF

CDR3 length: 13
V gene: TRBV2
J gene: TRBJ1-1
CDR3 protein: CASSEETGAEAFF

CDR3 length: 13
V gene: TRBV24-1
J gene: TRBJ2-5
CDR3 protein: CATSDSTPKTQYF

CDR3 length: 15
V gene: TRBV19
J gene: TRBJ1-1
CDR3 protein: CASSIGTPMNTEAFF

CDR3 length: 12
V gene: TRBV20-1
J gene: TRBJ1-4
CDR3 protein: CSARTGGVKLFF

CDR3 length: 12
V gene: TRBV6-1
J gene: TRBJ2-7
CDR3 protein: CASRGTFYEQYF

CDR3 length: 14
V gene: TRBV11-2
J gene: TRBJ2-7
CDR3 protein: CASSLSGSAYEQYF

CDR3 length: 14
V gene: TRBV7-9
J gene: TRBJ2-2
CDR3 protein: CASKEGGYTGELFF

CDR3 length: 16
V gene: TRBV3-1
J gene: TRBJ2-1
CDR3 protein: CASSPRMGGAYNEQFF

CDR3 length: 16
V gene: TRBV5-1
J gene: TRBJ1-1
CDR3 protein: CASSLASTSGDTEAFF

CDR3 length: 15
V gene: TRBV7-8
J gene: TRBJ1-3
CDR3 protein: CASSSTTTSGNTIYF

CDR3 length: 11
V gene: TRBV12-3/TRBV12-4
J gene: TRBJ1-5
CDR3 protein: CASGKVGPQHF

CDR3 length: 13
V gene: TRBV6-2/TRBV6-3
J gene: TRBJ2-3
CDR3 protein: CASSGSDTDTQYF

CDR3 length: 15
V gene: TRBV27
J gene: TRBJ2-1
CDR3 protein: CASSEPGLAGGPQFF

CDR3 length: 15
V gene: TRBV4-2
J gene: TRBJ2-3
CDR3 protein: CASSQDGPAGDTQYF

CDR3 length: 13
V gene: TRBV5-5
J gene: TRBJ2-7
CDR3 protein: CASSLVNSYEQYF

CDR3 length: 11
V gene: TRBV29-1
J gene: TRBJ1-1
CDR3 protein: CSVDKRNTAFF

CDR3 length: 12
V gene: TRBV12-3/TRBV12-4
J gene: TRBJ1-2
CDR3 protein: CASSHSLYGYTF

CDR3 length: 13
V gene: TRBV25-1
J gene: TRBJ2-1
CDR3 protein: CASSMGSYNEQFF

CDR3 length: 14
V gene: TRBV4-3
J gene: TRBJ1-1
CDR3 protein: CASSPPSPAGDAFF

CDR3 length: 12
V gene: TRBV24-1
J gene: TRBJ1-1
CDR3 protein: CATSDFQGGAFF

CDR3 length: 14
V gene: TRBV27
J gene: TRBJ2-7
CDR3 protein: CASSDPGLVNEQYF

CDR3 length: 18
V gene: TRBV10-3
J gene: TRBJ1-6
CDR3 protein: CAISEKGTGDPYNSPLHF

CDR3 length: 17
V gene: TRBV18
J gene: TRBJ2-1
CDR3 protein: CASSPSSGRVAYNEKFF

CDR3 length: 14
V gene: TRBV10-3
J gene: TRBJ2-5
CDR3 protein: CAISDSGAQETQYF

CDR3 length: 12
V gene: TRBV7-9
J gene: TRBJ2-3
CDR3 protein: CASSSGADTQYF

CDR3 length: 14
V gene: TRBV20-1
J gene: TRBJ1-6
CDR3 protein: CSAPGGGWNSPLHF

CDR3 length: 16
V gene: TRBV14
J gene: TRBJ2-6
CDR3 protein: CASSQVGGTGANVLTF